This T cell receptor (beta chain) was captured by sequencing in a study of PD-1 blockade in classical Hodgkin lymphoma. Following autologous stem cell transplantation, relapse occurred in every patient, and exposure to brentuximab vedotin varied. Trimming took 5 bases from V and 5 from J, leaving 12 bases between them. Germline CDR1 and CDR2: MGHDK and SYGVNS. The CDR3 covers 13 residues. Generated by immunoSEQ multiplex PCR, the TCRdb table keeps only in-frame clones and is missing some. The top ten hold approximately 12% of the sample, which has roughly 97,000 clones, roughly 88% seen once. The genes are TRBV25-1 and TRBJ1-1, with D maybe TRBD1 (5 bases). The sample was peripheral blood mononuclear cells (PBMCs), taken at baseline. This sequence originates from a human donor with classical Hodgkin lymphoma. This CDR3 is CASSLSWGTEAFF. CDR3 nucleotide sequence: TGTGCCAGCAGTTTGTCCTGGGGGACTGAAGCTTTCTTT.